This TCR beta chain was retrieved from a study of blood T cell repertoires in COVID-19. The method was immunoSEQ multiplex PCR; TCRdb's version includes in-frame clones alone and lacks a portion of them. Of more than 200,000 clones listed, 90% to 95% are singletons. CDR1 is SGDLS and CDR2 is YYNGEE in the germline V gene. The CDR3 sequence is 18 residues long. Unmatched junction bases numbered 15, after V lost 4 bases and J lost 5 bases. This clonotype was obtained from a woman aged 18-29 years who had recovered from COVID-19. Sequencing was carried out using PBMCs or T cells enriched from blood (not recorded which). The chain recombines TRBV9 with TRBJ2-1, with TRBD2 identical over 10 bases. The CDR3 is CASSSRPTAGGQHNEQFF. The CDR3 bases are TGTGCCAGCAGCTCGAGACCCACAGCGGGAGGGCAACACAATGAGCAGTTCTTC.